This TCR beta chain is drawn from a study of blood T cells in healthy people across ages. Primers used in a second PCR of about 7 to 12 cycles were a sample-barcoded 5' primer and a J-beta primer mix. One entry per CDR3 protein results from TCRdb running MiXCR on the 5' RACE reads. The sample lists about a million distinct CDR3 sequences; 45% to 50% were seen once. In regard to this clonotype: What it recognizes is unknown.

Study outcomes and limitations: No one knew whether donors had CMV, which possibly confounded expanded clonotype changes. The long-lived group displayed more naive CD4+ cells, plus higher diversity, than the aged donors did.

The sequenced sample was blood. This clonotype was sampled from a man aged 25-40 years in good health.

The CDR3 sequence: CASSLVRAGPSYNEQFF. The DNA of the CDR3 is TGTGCCAGCAGCTTAGTAAGGGCAGGACCCTCCTACAATGAGCAGTTCTTC. The rearrangement joins TRBV11-1 to TRBJ2-1; D is ambiguous. Trimming removed 1 base from V and 0 bases from J, with 13 bases in between. The CDR3 contains 17 residues. From germline, CDR1 is SGHAT and CDR2 FQDESV (reference sequence).